This T cell receptor (beta chain) was captured in a study of immune heterogeneity within non-small cell lung tumors. The wider study: It was found that the tumors were 4 squamous cell carcinomas, 10 non-squamous carcinomas and 1 not otherwise specified.

Study-wide findings and caveats: While identical dominant CDR3 beta clonotypes recurred across tumor sites within a patient, high-frequency clones unique to individual sites also appeared. Largely, high-frequency T-cell receptor beta clonotypes differed from one individual patient to another.

This clonotype is judged medium-sized. No antigen is known for it. CDR3 length: 15 amino acids. V was clipped by 3 bases and J by 4 bases, with 15 bases between them. The TCR beta CDR3 region underwent multiplex PCR amplification with 32 V and 13 J primers. MiXCR, applied by TCRdb to the multiplex PCR reads, yields one record per CDR3 protein. There are 20,000 to 25,000 distinct CDR3 sequences in the sample; under 30% occur only once, and under 4.5% lies in the top ten. The starting template was genomic DNA from bulk tumor, around 620 ng per sample. Surgical sampling yielded several biopsies per primary tumor (spaced far apart). Patients had untreated, newly diagnosed non-small cell lung cancer and underwent curative surgery. Curative-intent surgery was being performed on the donors, who were patients newly diagnosed with non-small cell lung cancer.

The chain links TRBV12-3 or TRBV12-4 to TRBJ1-2; tentatively, D is TRBD1 (5 bases). The source is a middle-aged man with non-small cell lung cancer. The sample consisted of lung tumor tissue. Written as DNA, the CDR3 is TGTGCCAGCAGTTTGGGTGGGGCCGGGAGCTATGGCTACACCTTC. Protein: CASSLGGAGSYGYTF.